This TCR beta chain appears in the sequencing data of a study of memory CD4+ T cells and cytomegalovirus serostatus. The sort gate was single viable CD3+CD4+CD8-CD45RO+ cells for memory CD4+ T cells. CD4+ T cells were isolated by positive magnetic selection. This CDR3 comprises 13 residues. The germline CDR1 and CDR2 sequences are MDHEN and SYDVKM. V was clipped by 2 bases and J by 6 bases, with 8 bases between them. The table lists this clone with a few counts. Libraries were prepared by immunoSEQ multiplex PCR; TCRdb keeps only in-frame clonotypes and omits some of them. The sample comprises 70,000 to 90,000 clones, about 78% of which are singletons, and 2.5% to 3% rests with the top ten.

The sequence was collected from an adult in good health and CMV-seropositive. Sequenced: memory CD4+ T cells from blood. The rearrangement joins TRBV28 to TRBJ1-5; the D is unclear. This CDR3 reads CASSLQVGQPQHF. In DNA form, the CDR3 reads TGTGCCAGCAGTTTACAGGTGGGTCAGCCCCAGCATTTT.